The clone carrying this T cell receptor beta chain was detected ten times or more. Antigen specificity is unknown. The data originate from a study of cytomegalovirus exposure and HLA in healthy donors. Germline loops: CDR1 MNHNS, CDR2 SASEGT. The CDR3 contains 14 residues. V was pared by 2 bases and J by 4 bases, with 10 bases between. The PCR made use of 60 Vbeta and 13 Jbeta primers. Produced via immunoSEQ multiplex PCR; TCRdb's table is partial and in-frame only. The sample yields around 150,000 clones, nearly 80% seen once. Study-wide findings and caveats: The authors listed 180 or so TCR beta chains as cytomegalovirus-associated. Later analysis associated a missense DCLRE1C variant with TCR beta V- and J-gene trimming. Cytomegalovirus status was reportedly diagnosed by the classifier with high specificity and sensitivity.

The rearrangement links TRBV6-1 to TRBJ2-3; TRBD2 might be the D (6 bases). The clonotype comes from a woman aged 45 to 65 in good health and CMV-seropositive. The sequenced sample consisted of PBMCs. This chain's CDR3 is CASSEMREPDTQYF. The CDR3 DNA sequence: TGTGCCAGCAGTGAAATGCGGGAACCAGATACGCAGTATTTT.